These T cell receptor beta chains were read from a single sample in a study of PD-1 and CTLA-4 blockade in melanoma. Profiling relied on immunoSEQ multiplex PCR, and the TCRdb table lists in-frame clones only, not all of them. The data contain 32,000 or so clones, approximately 91% of them singletons. The specimen was CD8+ T cells from peripheral blood, collected before anti-PD-1 treatment. The source is a human donor with melanoma. CDR3s include the opening cysteine and the closing phenylalanine or tryptophan. A D gene is named only where the DNA matches it firmly. Clone size is shown for a subset of rows, as once, few, many or a class of expanded clone.

d_call	j_call	v_call	clone_size	cdr3_nt	cdr3_aa
.	TRBJ2-1	TRBV6-4	.	TGTGCCAGCAGTGACTCGAATGGGGGTGGGAATGAGCAGTTCTTC	CASSDSNGGGNEQFF
TRBD1	TRBJ1-4	TRBV4-2	.	TGTGCCAGCAGCCAAGTAGGACAGGATGAAAAACTGTTTTTT	CASSQVGQDEKLFF
.	TRBJ1-4	TRBV3-1/TRBV3-2	.	TGTGCCAGCAGCCAAGAGAAGGGACGTACTTTTTTT	CASSQEKGRTFF
.	TRBJ2-7	TRBV5-6	.	TGTGCCAGCAGCTTGGAGTACATGTCCTACGAGCAGTACTTC	CASSLEYMSYEQYF
.	TRBJ1-4	TRBV28	.	TGTGCCAGCAGTCTGTCCGGGACCCTTAATGAAAAACTGTTTTTT	CASSLSGTLNEKLFF
.	TRBJ2-1	TRBV29-1	.	TGCAGCGTTGAGGCGGAGGAGCAGTTCTTC	CSVEAEEQFF
TRBD1	TRBJ1-5	TRBV19	.	TGTGCCAGTAGTACTCCCGGGACAGGACTACATAGCAATCAGCCCCAGCATTTT	CASSTPGTGLHSNQPQHF
TRBD2	TRBJ2-3	TRBV7-2	once	TGTGCCAGCAGCCAGGCGTCTAGCGGGGGCACAGATACGCAGTATTTT	CASSQASSGGTDTQYF
TRBD1	TRBJ2-3	TRBV10-1	.	TGCGCCAGCAGTGAATCGAAGGACAGGGGGGATACGCAGTATTTT	CASSESKDRGDTQYF
.	TRBJ1-1	TRBV28	.	TGTGCCGGGGGAGGCACTGAAGCTTTCTTT	CAGGGTEAFF
TRBD2	TRBJ2-3	TRBV28	.	TGTGCCAGCAGTTTGGTTATCCGGGAGGGTGGCACAGATACGCAGTATTTT	CASSLVIREGGTDTQYF
TRBD1	TRBJ1-1	TRBV28	once	TGTGCCAGCATCCGGGAAGGGGGCTACACTGAAGCTTTCTTT	CASIREGGYTEAFF
.	TRBJ2-2	TRBV18	.	TGTGCCAGCTCACCGTTACAGGACAGCACCGGGGAGCTGTTTTTT	CASSPLQDSTGELFF
.	TRBJ1-4	TRBV15	.	TGTGCCACCAGGGCGAGGGCAGGGGAGGGTGAAAAACTGTTTTTT	CATRARAGEGEKLFF
TRBD1	TRBJ1-3	TRBV15	few	TGTGCCACCAGCCAAGACAGGGGCTCTGGAAACACCATATATTTT	CATSQDRGSGNTIYF
.	TRBJ1-1	TRBV19	few	TGTGCCAGTAGTATTGGGGAAGGCACTGAAGCTTTCTTT	CASSIGEGTEAFF
TRBD2	TRBJ2-3	TRBV2	.	TGTGCCAGCGATGGGATCGACTGGCGGGAGGGCGGAGCGGGCACAGATACGCAGTATTTT	CASDGIDWREGGAGTDTQYF
TRBD1	TRBJ1-1	TRBV11-2	.	TGTGCCAGCAGCTTGGCGACAGGGGATGGCACTGAAGCTTTCTTT	CASSLATGDGTEAFF
.	TRBJ1-5	TRBV19	.	TGTGCCACCTCGTGGGGACACCGATTTTTCAATCAGCCCCAGCATTTT	CATSWGHRFFNQPQHF
.	TRBJ2-1	TRBV6-5	.	TGTGCCAGCAAAGACGCCCTAAATGAGCAGTTCTTC	CASKDALNEQFF
TRBD2	TRBJ2-7	TRBV14	.	TGTGCCAGCAGCCACCCTCAGGGAGGGCATAGCTCCTACGAGCAGTACTTC	CASSHPQGGHSSYEQYF
TRBD1	TRBJ1-1	TRBV7-9	.	TGCTTAACCACAGGGGGGACAATGAACACTGAAGCTTTCTTT	CLTTGGTMNTEAFF
.	TRBJ2-1	TRBV2	.	TGTGCCAGCAGTGAGTGGTTAGCGAGCTACAATGAGCAGTTCTTC	CASSEWLASYNEQFF
.	TRBJ2-6	TRBV7-9	.	TGTGCCAGCAGCTTAGGGGCCTCTGGGGCCAACGTCCTGACTTTC	CASSLGASGANVLTF
.	TRBJ1-1	TRBV6-1	.	TGTGCCAGCATTCAGACAGGTTACACTGAAGCTTTCTTT	CASIQTGYTEAFF
.	TRBJ1-6	TRBV7-9	.	TGTGCCAGCAGCTCAACTTCTAAAAATTCACCCCTCCACTTT	CASSSTSKNSPLHF
TRBD2	TRBJ2-7	TRBV3-1/TRBV3-2	.	TGTGCCAGCAGCCCCTATCTAGCGGGAGAGGGCTACGAGCAGTACTTC	CASSPYLAGEGYEQYF
.	TRBJ2-5	TRBV10-1	.	TGCGCCAGCAGTGAGTCCCGGGGGTCGGGCCAAGAGACCCAGTACTTC	CASSESRGSGQETQYF
TRBD2	TRBJ2-7	TRBV30	.	TGTGCCTGGATGGGGACTAGCGGGACGGGCGAGCAGTACTTC	CAWMGTSGTGEQYF
TRBD1	TRBJ2-3	TRBV30	.	TGTGCCTGGAGTCCCGTGGGACAGGGAACAGATACGCAGTATTTT	CAWSPVGQGTDTQYF
TRBD1	TRBJ2-7	TRBV7-9	.	TGTGCCAGCACCACGGGGGACAGGACCTACGAGCAGTACTTC	CASTTGDRTYEQYF
TRBD1	TRBJ1-3	TRBV5-1	.	TGCGCCAGCAGCTTCGCGACAGGGTCTGGAAACACCATATATTTT	CASSFATGSGNTIYF
.	TRBJ2-4	TRBV30	.	TGTGCCTGGAGTGATGCGGGGTTAGCCAAAAACATTCAGTACTTC	CAWSDAGLAKNIQYF
.	TRBJ1-1	TRBV4-2	.	TGTGCCAGCAGCCCCCCAAATGGGGTAAACACTGAAGCTTTCTTT	CASSPPNGVNTEAFF
.	TRBJ2-7	TRBV19	.	TGTGCCAGTAGTATCACTCGCTACTACGAGCAGTACTTC	CASSITRYYEQYF
.	TRBJ2-1	TRBV14	.	TGTGCCAGCAGCCAAGATCCCCAAGAGATATGGTACAATGAGCAGTTCTTC	CASSQDPQEIWYNEQFF
TRBD2	TRBJ2-7	TRBV7-9	once	TGTGCCAGCAGCTCTCCCGGGGGGGGGTACGAGCAGTACTTC	CASSSPGGGYEQYF
.	TRBJ1-2	TRBV5-5	.	TGTGCCAGCAGCTCGGGCCCCCTTCCTATTGGCTACACCTTC	CASSSGPLPIGYTF
TRBD1	TRBJ1-2	TRBV5-1	.	TGCGCCAGCAGCTTACAGGGGGCGGAGAATGGCTACACCTTC	CASSLQGAENGYTF
TRBD1	TRBJ1-1	TRBV6-5	.	TGTGCCAGCAGTTATCTGGACAGGGGGTCTGAAGCTTTCTTT	CASSYLDRGSEAFF
.	TRBJ1-2	TRBV30	.	TGTGCCTTGGAGAGACTAGGGAGGAGCTACACCTTC	CALERLGRSYTF
TRBD1	TRBJ1-6	TRBV7-2	.	TGTGCCAGCAGCTTACCCCGGGACAGTTACTCCTATAATTCACCCCTCCACTTT	CASSLPRDSYSYNSPLHF
.	TRBJ1-1	TRBV3-1/TRBV3-2	once	TGTGCCAGCAGCCCCGTTACGGGTGAAGCTTTCTTT	CASSPVTGEAFF